The rows below give T cell receptor beta chains drawn from one sample of a study of T cell responses to AZD1222 COVID-19 vaccine. The repertoire was sequenced with immunoSEQ multiplex PCR; TCRdb's copy has only in-frame clones and lacks some. Of more than 100,000 clones listed, 80% to 90% are singletons. The source material was peripheral blood, sampled on day 0 of AZD1222 vaccination. The receptors derive from an adult in good health. Both conserved end residues are part of each CDR3. Each record gives: V gene, clone size, J gene, D gene, CDR3 DNA, CDR3 protein. D genes are given only for firm matches. Only some rows state a clone size, as once, few, many or a class for expanded clones.

>TRBV4-2|-|TRBJ2-6|TRBD1
TGTGCCAGCAGCCCCGACCCGGGACAGGGGGTTACTGGGGCCAACGTCCTGACTTTC
CASSPDPGQGVTGANVLTF
>TRBV19|-|TRBJ1-4|-
TGTGCCAGTAGACTGACAGCAACTAATGAAAAACTGTTTTTT
CASRLTATNEKLFF
>TRBV12-3/TRBV12-4|-|TRBJ1-5|-
TGTGCCAGCAGTGGGGCAAGCAATCAGCCCCAGCATTTT
CASSGASNQPQHF
>TRBV5-4|-|TRBJ2-3|-
TGTGCCAGCAGCTTGGAGGTCGGGAGTCGGGGCACAGATACGCAGTATTTT
CASSLEVGSRGTDTQYF
>TRBV11-2|-|TRBJ2-3|TRBD2
TGTGCCAGCAGCCTCCCAGAGTGGACTAGACTCACAGATACGCAGTATTTT
CASSLPEWTRLTDTQYF
>TRBV15|-|TRBJ2-2|-
TGTGCCACCAGCAGAGGGCTGCCGAACACCGGGGAGCTGTTTTTT
CATSRGLPNTGELFF
>TRBV2|-|TRBJ1-5|-
TGTGCCAGCCTAGGGGGTTACAATCAGCCCCAGCATTTT
CASLGGYNQPQHF
>TRBV24-1|-|TRBJ2-3|-
TGTGCCACCAGTGGGGCAGGGGCGGGGTGGACAGATACGCAGTATTTT
CATSGAGAGWTDTQYF
>TRBV3-1/TRBV3-2|-|TRBJ2-7|-
TGTGCCAGCAGCGATCCCCGCCGCTCGACAGGCTACGAGCAGTACTTC
CASSDPRRSTGYEQYF
>TRBV30|few|TRBJ1-5|-
TGTGCCTGGACACGCAGGGGAGGTCGCAATCAGCCCCAGCATTTT
CAWTRRGGRNQPQHF
>TRBV12-3/TRBV12-4|-|TRBJ1-5|-
TGTGCCAGCAGTGTGGACAGCAATCAGCCCCAGCATTTT
CASSVDSNQPQHF
>TRBV7-8|once|TRBJ2-1|TRBD2
TGTGCCAGCAGCTCCGGACCGACTAGCGTCGGCAATGAGCAGTTCTTC
CASSSGPTSVGNEQFF
>TRBV7-3|-|TRBJ2-1|TRBD2
TGTGCCAGCAGCTCCAGCGGGACCCCCAATGAGCAGTTCTTC
CASSSSGTPNEQFF
>TRBV30|once|TRBJ2-6|TRBD1
TGTGCCTGGAGTGTAGGGGACAGGGACTCTGGGGCCAACGTCCTGACTTTC
CAWSVGDRDSGANVLTF
>TRBV4-1|-|TRBJ2-2|-
TGCGCCAGCAGCCCAGGGAGGGGGCCTACGGCCGGGGAGCTGTTTTTT
CASSPGRGPTAGELFF
>TRBV4-3|-|TRBJ2-7|TRBD2
TGCGCCAGCAGCCAAGATCGGGGGGGGTTCTCCTACGAGCAGTACTTC
CASSQDRGGFSYEQYF
>TRBV19|-|TRBJ2-7|-
TGTGCCAGCGCAGGAGCCTACGAGCAGTACTTC
CASAGAYEQYF
>TRBV4-1|-|TRBJ2-3|TRBD1
TGCGCCAGCAGCTTTCGACAGGGGAGCGGCACAGATACGCAGTATTTT
CASSFRQGSGTDTQYF
>TRBV3-1/TRBV3-2|few|TRBJ2-3|TRBD2
TGTGCCAGCAGCCAGGCGGGGGGTCGACCAGATACGCAGTATTTT
CASSQAGGRPDTQYF
>TRBV19|-|TRBJ2-7|TRBD2
TGTGCCAGTAGTCCGGGACTAGCATCCTACGAGCAGTACTTC
CASSPGLASYEQYF
>TRBV28|-|TRBJ2-7|-
TGTGCCACCGCGAGGTACGAGCAGTACTTC
CATARYEQYF
>TRBV4-2|-|TRBJ2-7|-
TGTGCCAGCAGCCAAGACGTTTACCGGGGAACCTACGAGCAGTACTTC
CASSQDVYRGTYEQYF
>TRBV19|-|TRBJ1-2|TRBD1
TGTGCCAGTACTTGGGACAGGGGGCTCGGCTACACCTTC
CASTWDRGLGYTF
>TRBV29-1|-|TRBJ2-1|-
TGCAGCGTTGAGTTGGGAGAATGGGCCAATGAGCAGTTCTTC
CSVELGEWANEQFF
>TRBV6-2/TRBV6-3|few|TRBJ1-1|-
TGTGCCAGCAGTCCCCTCGGACCGGGGTACACTGAAGCTTTCTTT
CASSPLGPGYTEAFF
>TRBV7-6|-|TRBJ2-1|TRBD2
TGTGCCAGCAGCTCTAGCGGGGGGGCTTCCTACAATGAGCAGTTCTTC
CASSSSGGASYNEQFF
>TRBV5-1|once|TRBJ2-7|TRBD1
TGCGCCAGCAGCTCCCGACAGGGGGACTACGAGCAGTACTTC
CASSSRQGDYEQYF
>TRBV10-3|-|TRBJ2-6|-
TGTGCCATCAGTCCGGCGGGGGCGCATCCTTCGGGGGCCAACGTCCTGACTTTC
CAISPAGAHPSGANVLTF
>TRBV7-2|-|TRBJ2-7|TRBD2
TGTGCCAGCAGCTTCTCTAGCGGGATCTCCTACGAGCAGTACTTC
CASSFSSGISYEQYF
>TRBV5-4|-|TRBJ1-1|-
TGTGCCAGCAGCTTGCTGGGCCTTGGAAAGAACACTGAAGCTTTCTTT
CASSLLGLGKNTEAFF
>TRBV13|medium-sized|TRBJ2-1|-
TGTGCCAGCAGCTTAGAAATAGCGGAGGGGGAGCAGTTCTTC
CASSLEIAEGEQFF
>TRBV7-9|-|TRBJ2-7|TRBD1
TGTGCCAGCAGCCCCAAGGGGGACAGGTTCTCCTACGAGCAGTACTTC
CASSPKGDRFSYEQYF
>TRBV5-1|-|TRBJ1-2|-
TGCGCCAGCAGCTTGACCGTGGGCTATGGCTACACCTTC
CASSLTVGYGYTF
>TRBV9|-|TRBJ2-1|-
TGTGCCAGCAGCGTAGCGGTCAGGCACCCAGACAATGAGCAGTTCTTC
CASSVAVRHPDNEQFF
>TRBV10-3|-|TRBJ2-2|-
TGTGCCATCGGCCCGTACACCGGGGAGCTGTTTTTT
CAIGPYTGELFF
>TRBV3-1/TRBV3-2|-|TRBJ2-5|TRBD1
TGTGCCAGCAGGAGGGAGGGACAGGGGAGGTGCAAAGAGACCCAGTACTTC
CASRREGQGRCKETQYF
>TRBV27|-|TRBJ2-3|-
TGTGCCAGCAGTTTATTCTGGGGGACAGATACGCAGTATTTT
CASSLFWGTDTQYF
>TRBV6-2/TRBV6-3|-|TRBJ2-1|-
TGTGCCAGCAGTTACTTACAGCTATACAATGAGCAGTTCTTC
CASSYLQLYNEQFF
>TRBV19|-|TRBJ2-1|TRBD2
TGTGCCAGTAGTACCCGGACTAGCGGGAGATTCAGCAATGAGCAGTTCTTC
CASSTRTSGRFSNEQFF
>TRBV27|-|TRBJ1-1|TRBD1
TGTGCCAGCAGCAACCTCAGGGGGCCGGCTGAAGCTTTCTTT
CASSNLRGPAEAFF
>TRBV6-5|-|TRBJ1-5|TRBD1
TGTGCCAGCAGGGGGACAGGCAATCAGCCCCAGCATTTT
CASRGTGNQPQHF
>TRBV6-2/TRBV6-3|-|TRBJ1-4|-
TGTGCCAGCAGCCCTGGCCAGGGCGCTTGGTATGAAAAACTGTTTTTT
CASSPGQGAWYEKLFF